This T cell receptor beta chain stems from a study of OX40 agonist ivuxolimab in advanced cancers. Study-wide results and limits: CD4+ and CD8+ blood T cells expanded clonally by week 6 at 0.1 to 3.0 mg/kg. In general, CD8+ T cells held more expanded clones than CD4+ did, on average.

The V end lost 3 bases, the J end lost 7 bases, and 3 bases lay between the germline ends. Germline loops: CDR1 LNHDA, CDR2 SQIVND (reference sequence). The CDR3 runs to 11 residues. The repertoire was sequenced with immunoSEQ multiplex PCR; TCRdb's copy has only in-frame clones and lacks some. Altogether about 31,000 clones are present, about four fifths being singletons, with the ten largest covering about 20%. This clone was seen a few times. Its antigen is still unknown. This clonotype was sampled from an adult with an advanced solid tumor such as melanoma, head and neck, liver or kidney cancer. J is TRBJ2-2 and V is TRBV19; D gene unclear. Sequenced material: CD4+ or CD8+ T cells sorted from blood, taken in a trial of the OX40 agonist ivuxolimab. The CDR3: CASSMLGELFF. The CDR3 DNA is TGTGCCAGTAGTATGCTCGGGGAGCTGTTTTTT.